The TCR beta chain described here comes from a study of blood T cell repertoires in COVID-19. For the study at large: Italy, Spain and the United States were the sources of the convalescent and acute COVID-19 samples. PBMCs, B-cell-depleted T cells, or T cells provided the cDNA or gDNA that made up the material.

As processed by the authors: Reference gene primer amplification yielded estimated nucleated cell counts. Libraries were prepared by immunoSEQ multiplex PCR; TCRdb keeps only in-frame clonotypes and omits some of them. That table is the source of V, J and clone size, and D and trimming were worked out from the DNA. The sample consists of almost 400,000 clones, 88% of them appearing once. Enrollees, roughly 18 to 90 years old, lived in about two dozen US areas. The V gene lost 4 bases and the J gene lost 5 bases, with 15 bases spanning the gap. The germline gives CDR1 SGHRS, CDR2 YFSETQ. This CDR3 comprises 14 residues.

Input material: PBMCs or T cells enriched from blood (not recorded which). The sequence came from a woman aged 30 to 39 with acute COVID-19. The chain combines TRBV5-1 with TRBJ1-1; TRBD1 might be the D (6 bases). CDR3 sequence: CASSPNREGTEAFF. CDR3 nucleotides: TGCGCCAGCAGCCCGAACAGGGAAGGGACTGAAGCTTTCTTT.